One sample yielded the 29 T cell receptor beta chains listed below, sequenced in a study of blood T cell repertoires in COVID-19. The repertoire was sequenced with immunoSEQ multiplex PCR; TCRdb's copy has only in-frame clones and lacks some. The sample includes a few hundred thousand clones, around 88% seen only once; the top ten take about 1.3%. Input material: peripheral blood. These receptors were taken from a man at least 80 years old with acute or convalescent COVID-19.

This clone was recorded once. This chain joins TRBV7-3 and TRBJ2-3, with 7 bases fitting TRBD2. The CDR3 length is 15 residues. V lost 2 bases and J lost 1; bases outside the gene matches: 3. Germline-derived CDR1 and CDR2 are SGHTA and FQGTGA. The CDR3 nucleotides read TGTGCCAGCAGCTTATGGGGAGGGGGCACAGATACGCAGTATTTT. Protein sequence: CASSLWGGGTDTQYF.

The DNA of the CDR3 is TGCGCCAGCAGCCCGCACGGTAGCACGGACACCGGGGAGCTGTTTTTT. As protein: CASSPHGSTDTGELFF. V is TRBV5-1 and J is TRBJ2-2, with D hard to call. Germline V gene lookup returns CDR1 SGHRS and CDR2 YFSETQ. The V gene lost 4 bases and the J gene lost 3 bases, with 16 bases spanning the gap. The CDR3 is made up of 16 amino acids. The full variable domain, completed using reference TRBV5-1 and TRBJ2-2, is KAGVTQTPRYLIKTRGQQVTLSCSPISGHRSVSWYQQTPGQGLQFLFEYFSETQRNKGNFPGRFSGRQFSNSRSEMNVSTLELGDSALYLCASSPHGSTDTGELFFGEGSRLTVL.

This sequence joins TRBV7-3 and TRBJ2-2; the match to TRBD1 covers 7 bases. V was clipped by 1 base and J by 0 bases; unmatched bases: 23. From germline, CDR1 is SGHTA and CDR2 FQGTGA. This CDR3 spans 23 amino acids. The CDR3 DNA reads TGTGCCAGCAGCTTAAAAAAAGACCGGGACAGAGACGCACCGTTCGCGAACACCGGGGAGCTGTTTTTT. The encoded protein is CASSLKKDRDRDAPFANTGELFF.

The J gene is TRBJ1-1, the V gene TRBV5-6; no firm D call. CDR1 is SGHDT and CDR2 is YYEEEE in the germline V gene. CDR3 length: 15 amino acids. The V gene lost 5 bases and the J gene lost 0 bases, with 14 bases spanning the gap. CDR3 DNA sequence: TGTGCCAGCAGTTCCCTCCGGGTCTTGAACACTGAAGCTTTCTTT. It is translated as CASSSLRVLNTEAFF.

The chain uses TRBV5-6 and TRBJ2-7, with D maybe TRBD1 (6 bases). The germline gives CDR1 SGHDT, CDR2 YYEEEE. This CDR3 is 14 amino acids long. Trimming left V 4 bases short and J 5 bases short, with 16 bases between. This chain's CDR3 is CASSPFRTVHEQYF. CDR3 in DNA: TGTGCCAGCAGCCCGTTTAGGACAGTCCACGAGCAGTACTTC.

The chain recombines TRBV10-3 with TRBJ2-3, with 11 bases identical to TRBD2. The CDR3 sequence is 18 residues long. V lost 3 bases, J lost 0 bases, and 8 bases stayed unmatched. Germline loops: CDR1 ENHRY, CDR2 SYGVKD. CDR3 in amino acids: CAISDLAGGLLSTDTQYF. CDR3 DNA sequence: TGTGCCATCAGTGACCTAGCGGGGGGTTTATTAAGCACAGATACGCAGTATTTT.

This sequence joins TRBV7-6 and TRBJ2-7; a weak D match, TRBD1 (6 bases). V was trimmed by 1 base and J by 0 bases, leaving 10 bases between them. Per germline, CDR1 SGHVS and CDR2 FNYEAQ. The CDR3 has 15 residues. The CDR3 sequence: CASSLEQGSSYEQYF. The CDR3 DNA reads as TGTGCCAGCAGCTTAGAACAGGGAAGCTCCTACGAGCAGTACTTC. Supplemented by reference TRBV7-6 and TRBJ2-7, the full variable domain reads GAGVSQSPRYKVTKRGQDVALRCDPISGHVSLYWYRQALGQGPEFLTYFNYEAQQDKSGLPNDRFSAERPEGSISTLTIQRTEQRDSAMYRCASSLEQGSSYEQYFGPGTRLTVT.

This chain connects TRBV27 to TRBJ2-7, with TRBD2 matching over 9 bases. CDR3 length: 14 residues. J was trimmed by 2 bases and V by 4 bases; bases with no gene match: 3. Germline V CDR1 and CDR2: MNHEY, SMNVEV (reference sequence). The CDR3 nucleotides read TGTGCCAGCAGTTCGGCGGGAGGGCCCTACGAGCAGTACTTC. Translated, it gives CASSSAGGPYEQYF.

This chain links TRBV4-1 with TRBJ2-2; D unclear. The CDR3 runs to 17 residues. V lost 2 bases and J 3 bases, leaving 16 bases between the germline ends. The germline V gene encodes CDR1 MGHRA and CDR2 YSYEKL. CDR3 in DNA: TGCGCCAGCAGCCAATTTGCGGCCCAACGGGACACCGGGGAGCTGTTTTTT. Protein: CASSQFAAQRDTGELFF.

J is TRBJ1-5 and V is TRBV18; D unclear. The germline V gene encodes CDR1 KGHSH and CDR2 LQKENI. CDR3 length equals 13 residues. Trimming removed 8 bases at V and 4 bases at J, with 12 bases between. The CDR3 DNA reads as TGTGCCAGCCACGCTACCTTAAATCAGCCCCAGCATTTT. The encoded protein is CASHATLNQPQHF.

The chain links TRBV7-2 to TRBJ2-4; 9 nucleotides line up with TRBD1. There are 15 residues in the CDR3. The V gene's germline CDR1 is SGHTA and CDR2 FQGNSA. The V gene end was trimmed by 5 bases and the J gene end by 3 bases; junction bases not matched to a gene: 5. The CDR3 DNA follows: TGTGCCAGCAGCGCACAGACAGGGGGCAAAAACATTCAGTACTTC. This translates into CASSAQTGGKNIQYF.

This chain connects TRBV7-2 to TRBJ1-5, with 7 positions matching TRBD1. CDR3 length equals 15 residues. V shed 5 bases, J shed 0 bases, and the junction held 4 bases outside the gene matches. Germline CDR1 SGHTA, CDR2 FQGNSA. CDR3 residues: CASSTGQASNQPQHF. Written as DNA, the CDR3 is TGTGCCAGCAGCACCGGACAGGCTAGCAATCAGCCCCAGCATTTT.

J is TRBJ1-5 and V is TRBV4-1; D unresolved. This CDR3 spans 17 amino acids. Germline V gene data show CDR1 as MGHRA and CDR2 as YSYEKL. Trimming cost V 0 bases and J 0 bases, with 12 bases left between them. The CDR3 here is CASSQDRQAYSNQPQHF. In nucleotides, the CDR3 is TGCGCCAGCAGCCAAGATCGACAAGCATATAGCAATCAGCCCCAGCATTTT.

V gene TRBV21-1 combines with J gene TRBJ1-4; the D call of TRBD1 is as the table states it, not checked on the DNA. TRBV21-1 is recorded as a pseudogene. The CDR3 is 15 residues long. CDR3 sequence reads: CASSPPGHVNEKLFF. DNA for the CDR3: TGTGCCAGCAGCCCCCCGGGACACGTTAATGAAAAACTGTTTTTT.

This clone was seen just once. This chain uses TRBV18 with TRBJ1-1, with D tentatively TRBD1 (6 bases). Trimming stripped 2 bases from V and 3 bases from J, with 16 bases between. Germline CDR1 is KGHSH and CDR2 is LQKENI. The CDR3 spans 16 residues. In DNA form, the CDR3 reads TGTGCCAGCTCACCAGCAGGGACATATGTTTACACTGAAGCTTTCTTT. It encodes CASSPAGTYVYTEAFF.

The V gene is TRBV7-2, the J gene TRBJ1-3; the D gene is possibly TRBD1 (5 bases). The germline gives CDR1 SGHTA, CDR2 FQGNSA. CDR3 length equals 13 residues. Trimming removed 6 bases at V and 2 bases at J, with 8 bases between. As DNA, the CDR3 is TGTGCCAGCAGGCAAGGGGCTGGAAACACCATATATTTT. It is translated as CASRQGAGNTIYF.

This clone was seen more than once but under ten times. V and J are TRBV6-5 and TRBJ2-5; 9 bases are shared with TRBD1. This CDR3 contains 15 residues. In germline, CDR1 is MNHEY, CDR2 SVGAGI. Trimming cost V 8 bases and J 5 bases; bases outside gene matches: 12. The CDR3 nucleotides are TGTGCCAGCGTCCCCCAGGGACAGGGCGTCGAGACCCAGTACTTC. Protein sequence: CASVPQGQGVETQYF.

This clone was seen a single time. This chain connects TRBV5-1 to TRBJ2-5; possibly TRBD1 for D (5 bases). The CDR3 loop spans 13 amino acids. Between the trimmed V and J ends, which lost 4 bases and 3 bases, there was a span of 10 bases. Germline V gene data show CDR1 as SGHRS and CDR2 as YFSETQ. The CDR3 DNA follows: TGCGCCAGCAGCCCATTGACAGAAGAGACCCAGTACTTC. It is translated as CASSPLTEETQYF.

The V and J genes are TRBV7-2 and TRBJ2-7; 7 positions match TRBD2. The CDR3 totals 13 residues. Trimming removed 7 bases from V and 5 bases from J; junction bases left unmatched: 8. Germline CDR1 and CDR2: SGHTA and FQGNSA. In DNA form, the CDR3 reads TGTGCCAGCACCATCCAGGCGGGAGACGAGCAGTACTTC. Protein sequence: CASTIQAGDEQYF.

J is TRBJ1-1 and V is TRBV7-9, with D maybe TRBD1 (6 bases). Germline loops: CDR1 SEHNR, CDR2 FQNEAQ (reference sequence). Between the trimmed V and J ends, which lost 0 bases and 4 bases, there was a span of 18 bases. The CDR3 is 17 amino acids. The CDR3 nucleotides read TGTGCCAGCAGCTTAGCCGCGGGGGCAGGCTCGGGCACTGAAGCTTTCTTT. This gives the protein CASSLAAGAGSGTEAFF.

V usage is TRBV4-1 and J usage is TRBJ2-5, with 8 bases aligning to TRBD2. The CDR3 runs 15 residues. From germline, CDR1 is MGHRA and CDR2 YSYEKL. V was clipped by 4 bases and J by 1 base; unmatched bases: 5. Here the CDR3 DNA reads TGCGCCAGCAGCCCGGGGGGGCCTATCCAAGAGACCCAGTACTTC. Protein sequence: CASSPGGPIQETQYF.

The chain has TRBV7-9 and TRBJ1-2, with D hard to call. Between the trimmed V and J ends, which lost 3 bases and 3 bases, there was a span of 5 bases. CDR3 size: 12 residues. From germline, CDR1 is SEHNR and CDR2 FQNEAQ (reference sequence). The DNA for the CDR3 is TGTGCCAGCAGCTTCCGAGACTATGGCTACACCTTC. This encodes CASSFRDYGYTF.

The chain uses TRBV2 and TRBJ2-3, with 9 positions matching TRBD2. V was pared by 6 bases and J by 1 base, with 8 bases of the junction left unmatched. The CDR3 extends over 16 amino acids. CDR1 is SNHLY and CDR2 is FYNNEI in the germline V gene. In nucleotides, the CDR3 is TGTGCCAGCAGAAATAGCGGGGGACTCCGCACAGATACGCAGTATTTT. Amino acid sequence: CASRNSGGLRTDTQYF.

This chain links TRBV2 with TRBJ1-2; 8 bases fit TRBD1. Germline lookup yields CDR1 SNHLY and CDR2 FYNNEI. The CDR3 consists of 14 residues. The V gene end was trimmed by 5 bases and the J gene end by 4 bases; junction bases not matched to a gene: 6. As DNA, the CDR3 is TGTGCCAGCAGTCCGGACAGGGTGGTCTATGGCTACACCTTC. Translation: CASSPDRVVYGYTF.

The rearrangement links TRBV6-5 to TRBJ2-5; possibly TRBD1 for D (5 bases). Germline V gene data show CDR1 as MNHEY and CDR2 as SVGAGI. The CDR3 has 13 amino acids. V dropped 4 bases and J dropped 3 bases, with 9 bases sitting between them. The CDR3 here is CASSSSGKETQYF. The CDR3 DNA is TGTGCCAGCAGTTCGTCAGGGAAAGAGACCCAGTACTTC.

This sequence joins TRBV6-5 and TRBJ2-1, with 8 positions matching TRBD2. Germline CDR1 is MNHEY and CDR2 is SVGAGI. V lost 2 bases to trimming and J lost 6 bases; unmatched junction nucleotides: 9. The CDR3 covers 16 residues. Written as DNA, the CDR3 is TGTGCCAGCAGTTACCGGGGGGGCGGGAAGCTCAATGAGCAGTTCTTC. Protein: CASSYRGGGKLNEQFF.

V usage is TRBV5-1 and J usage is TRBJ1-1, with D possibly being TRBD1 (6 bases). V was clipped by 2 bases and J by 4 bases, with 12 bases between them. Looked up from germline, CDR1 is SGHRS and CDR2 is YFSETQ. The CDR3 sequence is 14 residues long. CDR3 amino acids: CASSFNGDTTEAFF. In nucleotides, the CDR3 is TGCGCCAGCAGCTTTAACGGGGACACCACTGAAGCTTTCTTT.

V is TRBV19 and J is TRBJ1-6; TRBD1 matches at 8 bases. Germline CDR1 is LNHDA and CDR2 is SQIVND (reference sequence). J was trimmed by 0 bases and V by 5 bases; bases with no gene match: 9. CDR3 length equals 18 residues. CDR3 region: CASSSPTGDTSYNSPLHF. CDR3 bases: TGTGCCAGTAGTTCCCCGACAGGGGATACCTCCTATAATTCACCCCTCCACTTT.

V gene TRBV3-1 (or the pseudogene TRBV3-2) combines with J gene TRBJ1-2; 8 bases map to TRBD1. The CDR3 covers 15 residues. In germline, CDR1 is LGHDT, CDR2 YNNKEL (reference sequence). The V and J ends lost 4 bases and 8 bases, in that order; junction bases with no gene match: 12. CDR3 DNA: TGTGCCAGCAGCCGCCCCGTCGTCAGGGGGCTCGGCTACACCTTC. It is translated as CASSRPVVRGLGYTF.